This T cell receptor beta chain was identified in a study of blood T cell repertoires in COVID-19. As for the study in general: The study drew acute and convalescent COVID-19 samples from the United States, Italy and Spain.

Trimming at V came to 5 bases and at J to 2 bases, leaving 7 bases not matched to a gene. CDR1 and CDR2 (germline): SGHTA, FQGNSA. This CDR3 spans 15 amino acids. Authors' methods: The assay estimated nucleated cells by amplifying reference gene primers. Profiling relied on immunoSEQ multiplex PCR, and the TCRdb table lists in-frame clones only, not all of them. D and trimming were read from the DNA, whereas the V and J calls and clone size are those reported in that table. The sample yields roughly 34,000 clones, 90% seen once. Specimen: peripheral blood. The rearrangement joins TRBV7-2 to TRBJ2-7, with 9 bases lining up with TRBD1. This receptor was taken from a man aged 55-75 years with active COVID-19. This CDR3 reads CASSPTGTGTYEQYF. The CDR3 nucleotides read TGTGCCAGCAGCCCCACCGGGACAGGGACCTACGAGCAGTACTTC.